This T cell receptor beta chain was recovered during a study of blood T cell repertoires in COVID-19 (dated by TCRdb to about 2020). Some background on the complete study: The collaborator samples originated in the United States, Italy and Spain and spanned the acute and convalescent phases of COVID-19. The material from the prospective study consisted of cDNA or gDNA derived from T cells, B-cell-depleted T cells, or PBMCs. Subjects who had been exposed to COVID-19, were actively infected with it, or had recovered from it provided the deeply sampled blood TCRbeta repertoires that made up the dataset. The repertoires were released in a freely available public database meant as a resource for research on the immune response to SARS-CoV-2. The samples were drawn from the first 160 participants of the ongoing ImmuneRACE study and from 1,200 or so subjects provided by 6 global collaborators. Nearly every sample came with metadata listing a de-identified subject ID, COVID-19 status, age in years and sex. HLA class I and class II types, where available, came from metadata supplied by the sample provider rather than from assay-based typing.

TCRbeta CDR3 regions were amplified from genomic DNA using the immunoSEQ Assay, a bias-controlled multiplex PCR. For the original study's pipeline: The number of nucleated cells in each sample was estimated from the amplification of reference gene primers within the assay. To quantify the absolute abundance of each unique TCRbeta CDR3 rearrangement, sequence reads were collapsed and filtered. Productive Simpson clonality was computed per sample as the square root of Simpson's diversity index over productive rearrangements. The source is immuneACCESS, and TCRdb retained only in-frame sequences with V and J called. Part of the clones is not carried over; for the studies checked, unresolved V genes explain less than half of this, and the remainder is unexplained. Clone size and the V and J calls come from that table; the DNA yielded D and trimming. This sample lists some 320,000 clones; about 85% were detected once. The top ten hold around 1.8% of the sample.

This clone was found once. It has no known antigen specificity. Base qualities were left out, and no much larger clone turns up one base away. Beyond this particular receptor, the publication reports: The amount of clinical and demographic metadata varied by source and participant and was provided uncurated.

Participants in the prospective study were aged about 18 to 95 years, lived in 24 United States geographic areas, and enrolled through a virtual design. Cohort assignment in the prospective study relied on participant-reported clinical history from a screening survey and a study questionnaire. Exposed participants were defined as having been in contact with someone with a PCR-confirmed or clinician-diagnosed COVID-19 case within 2 weeks of study entry. In the prospective study, whole blood, serum and a nasopharyngeal or oropharyngeal swab were collected from each participant by mobile phlebotomists. Over a roughly two-month period, participants in the prospective study had the option of providing additional blood draws and questionnaires. Before DNA extraction, prospective study blood samples were shipped either frozen or at room temperature. The CDR3 runs 19 residues from the cysteine to the phenylalanine. The retained sequence is limited to the CDR3, 57 bases, with the frame set at the first base.

Rearrangement joined TRBV21-1 to TRBJ2-4; TRBD1 is the table's D call, not checked against the DNA. TRBV21-1 is a known pseudogene. This TCR was sampled from a woman in her 30s who had been exposed to COVID-19. Sample: PBMCs or T cells enriched from blood (not recorded which). The CDR3 in this case is CASIHRGSANPLAKNIQYF. The base sequence is TGTGCCAGCATCCACAGGGGTTCTGCTAACCCCCTAGCCAAAAACATTCAGTACTTC.